These 13 T cell receptor beta chains share one sample of origin, sequenced in a study of T cell responses to AZD1222 COVID-19 vaccine. Clones were read by immunoSEQ multiplex PCR, and TCRdb kept only the in-frame ones, dropping some. The data show over 150,000 clones, 91% seen once. Sequencing used peripheral blood, obtained 28 days after the second AZD1222 dose. These receptors originate from an adult who received the AZD1222 COVID-19 vaccine.

The chain employs TRBV10-3 and TRBJ2-1; D may be TRBD2 (6 bases). Germline CDR1 reads ENHRY; CDR2 reads SYGVKD. V was shortened by 4 bases and J by 7 bases, with 20 bases between the two germline ends. The CDR3 sequence is 16 residues long. The CDR3 loop reads CAISALSSAGRNEQFF. The CDR3, as DNA: TGTGCCATCAGTGCCTTGTCTTCGGCAGGGAGGAATGAGCAGTTCTTC.

This chain uses TRBV15 with TRBJ1-4; TRBD1 might be the D (5 bases). There are 16 residues in the CDR3. Per germline, CDR1 LNHNV and CDR2 YYDKDF (reference sequence). Trimming took 1 base from V and 5 from J, leaving 14 bases between them. In nucleotides, the CDR3 is TGTGCCACCAGCAGAGGTACCGGGACGCTGAATGAAAAACTGTTTTTT. It yields the protein CATSRGTGTLNEKLFF. Full variable domain (remainder filled in from reference TRBV15 and TRBJ1-4): DAMVIQNPRYQVTQFGKPVTLSCSQTLNHNVMYWYQQKSSQAPKLLFHYYDKDFNNEADTPDNFQSRRPNTSFCFLDIRSPGLGDTAMYLCATSRGTGTLNEKLFFGSGTQLSVL.

The rearrangement links TRBV24-1 to TRBJ2-1; weak D call: TRBD2 (7 bases). V dropped 0 bases and J dropped 8 bases, with 16 bases sitting between them. CDR3 size: 16 residues. Germline-derived CDR1 and CDR2 are KGHDR and SFDVKD. The CDR3 loop is CATSDLKGEGLDEQFF. The CDR3 nucleotides are TGTGCCACCAGTGATTTGAAGGGGGAGGGCCTCGATGAGCAGTTCTTC.

V gene TRBV6-2 or TRBV6-3 combines with J gene TRBJ1-1, with D tentatively TRBD1 (5 bases). Trimming left V 1 base short and J 3 bases short, with 12 bases between. Per the germline V gene, CDR1 is MNHEY and CDR2 is SVGEGT. The CDR3 runs 15 residues. CDR3 nucleotides: TGTGCCAGCAGTTACTTTCAGGGAGAGGACACTGAAGCTTTCTTT. This translates into CASSYFQGEDTEAFF.

The J gene is TRBJ1-2, the V gene TRBV30; D possibly corresponds to TRBD1 (5 bases). V lost 5 bases to trimming and J lost 8 bases, with 18 bases between them. The CDR3 is made up of 13 amino acids. Germline V lookup: CDR1 GTSNPN, CDR2 SVGIG (reference sequence). Here the CDR3 DNA reads TGTGCCTGGGGAGGGGTTGGACGTTTGGGCTACACCTTC. Translation gives CAWGGVGRLGYTF.

This chain uses TRBV13 with TRBJ2-3; D gene ambiguous. The V and J ends lost 3 bases and 6 bases respectively, with 7 bases between them. CDR1 PRHDT and CDR2 FYEKMQ come from the germline V gene (reference sequence). The CDR3 sequence is 12 residues long. The CDR3 sequence: CASSLGWDTQYF. CDR3 DNA sequence: TGTGCCAGCAGCTTGGGGTGGGATACGCAGTATTTT.

The chain combines TRBV28 with TRBJ2-1, with a tentative D call TRBD2 (6 bases). Germline V gene sequence: CDR1 MDHEN, CDR2 SYDVKM. V gave up 8 bases and J gave up 3 bases, with 11 bases separating them. CDR3 size: 13 residues. CDR3 amino acids: CASGLTSYNEQFF. CDR3 sequence (DNA): TGTGCCAGCGGTCTGACTAGCTACAATGAGCAGTTCTTC. Variable domain in full (rest from reference TRBV28 and TRBJ2-1): DVKVTQSSRYLVKRTGEKVFLECVQDMDHENMFWYRQDPGLGLRLIYFSYDVKMKEKGDIPEGYSVSREKKERFSLILESASTNQTSMYLCASGLTSYNEQFFGPGTRLTVL.

The chain uses TRBV4-1 and TRBJ2-1; 9 bases fit TRBD1. V was pared by 6 bases and J by 7 bases, with 4 bases of the junction left unmatched. Germline V gene data show CDR1 as MGHRA and CDR2 as YSYEKL. The CDR3 has 13 amino acids. The CDR3 region is CASSYRGQNEQFF. The CDR3 nucleotides are TGCGCCAGCAGTTACAGGGGGCAAAATGAGCAGTTCTTC.

In nucleotides, the CDR3 is TGTGCCAGCAGCTTAGGACCGGGAGGGACTTACAATGAGCAGTTCTTC. Translating it yields CASSLGPGGTYNEQFF. The chain joins TRBV11-2 to TRBJ2-1; 8 bases line up with TRBD2. The germline V gene encodes CDR1 SGHAT and CDR2 FQNNGV. The CDR3 is made up of 16 amino acids. Trimming at V came to 1 base and at J to 4 bases, leaving 6 bases not matched to a gene.

The chain is built from TRBV7-6 and TRBJ2-2, with D perhaps matching TRBD1 or TRBD2 (5 bases each). The germline V gene has CDR1 SGHVS and CDR2 FNYEAQ. V was cut by 5 bases and J by 0 bases, with 10 bases left in between. The CDR3 covers 15 residues. CDR3 DNA: TGTGCCAGCAGCCAAGGGACGTCGAACACCGGGGAGCTGTTTTTT. Residues: CASSQGTSNTGELFF.

As regards this clone: Additional DNA sequences in this sample encode the identical CDR3. The rearrangement joins TRBV6-5 to TRBJ1-6; D perhaps matches TRBD1 (5 bases). The CDR3 is 14 residues long. The V gene lost 6 bases and the J gene lost 7 bases, with 13 bases spanning the gap. Germline CDR1 is MNHEY and CDR2 is SVGAGI. CDR3 sequence reads: CASRRDGGNSPLHF. The CDR3 DNA sequence: TGTGCCAGCAGGAGGGACGGCGGGAATTCACCCCTCCACTTT.

The chain carries TRBV6-5 and TRBJ2-7, with a tentative D call TRBD2 (5 bases). The germline V and J ends were trimmed by 9 bases and 3 bases, with 15 bases remaining between them. Germline CDR1 and CDR2: MNHEY and SVGAGI. The CDR3 has 13 residues. This CDR3 reads CASMFGENYEQYF. The CDR3 DNA sequence: TGTGCCAGTATGTTTGGGGAGAACTACGAGCAGTACTTC.

The chain recombines TRBV5-1 with TRBJ2-7; D is undetermined. CDR3 size: 14 residues. Germline V gives CDR1 SGHRS, CDR2 YFSETQ. The germline V and J ends were trimmed by 0 bases and 3 bases, with 10 bases remaining between them. In DNA form, the CDR3 reads TGCGCCAGCAGCTTGGGGCTAGTTCGCTACGAGCAGTACTTC. This sequence encodes CASSLGLVRYEQYF. The complete variable domain, with remaining parts taken from reference TRBV5-1 and TRBJ2-7, reads KAGVTQTPRYLIKTRGQQVTLSCSPISGHRSVSWYQQTPGQGLQFLFEYFSETQRNKGNFPGRFSGRQFSNSRSEMNVSTLELGDSALYLCASSLGLVRYEQYFGPGTRLTVT.